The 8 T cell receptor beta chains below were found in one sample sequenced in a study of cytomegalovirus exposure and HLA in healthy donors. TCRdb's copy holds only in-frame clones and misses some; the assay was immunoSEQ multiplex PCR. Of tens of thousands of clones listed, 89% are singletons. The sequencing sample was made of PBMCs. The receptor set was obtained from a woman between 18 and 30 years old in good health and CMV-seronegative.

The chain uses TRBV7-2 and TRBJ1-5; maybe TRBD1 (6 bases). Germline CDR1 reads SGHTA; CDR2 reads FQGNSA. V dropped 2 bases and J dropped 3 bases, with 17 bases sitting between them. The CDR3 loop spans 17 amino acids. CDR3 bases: TGTGCCAGCAGCTTACGTCCCGGGACACCGCACAATCAGCCCCAGCATTTT. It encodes CASSLRPGTPHNQPQHF.

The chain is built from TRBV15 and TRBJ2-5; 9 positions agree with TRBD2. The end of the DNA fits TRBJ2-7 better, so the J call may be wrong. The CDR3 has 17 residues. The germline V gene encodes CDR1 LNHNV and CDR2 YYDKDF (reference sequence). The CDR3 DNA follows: TGTGCCACCAGCAGAGAAATGGTTAGCGGGAGCTTTTACGAGCAGTACTTC. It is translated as CATSREMVSGSFYEQYF.

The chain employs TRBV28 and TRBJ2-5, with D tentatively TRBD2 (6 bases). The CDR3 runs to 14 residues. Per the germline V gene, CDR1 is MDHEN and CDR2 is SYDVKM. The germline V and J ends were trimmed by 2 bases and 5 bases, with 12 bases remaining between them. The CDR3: CASSLGGRRETQYF. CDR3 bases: TGTGCCAGCAGTTTAGGAGGGAGACGGGAGACCCAGTACTTC.

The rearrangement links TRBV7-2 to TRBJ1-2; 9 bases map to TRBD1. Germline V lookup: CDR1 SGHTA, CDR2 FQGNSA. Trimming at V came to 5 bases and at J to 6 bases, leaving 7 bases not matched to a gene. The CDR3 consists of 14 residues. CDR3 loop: CASSRNTGGHGYTF. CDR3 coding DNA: TGTGCCAGCAGCCGTAATACAGGGGGCCATGGCTACACCTTC.

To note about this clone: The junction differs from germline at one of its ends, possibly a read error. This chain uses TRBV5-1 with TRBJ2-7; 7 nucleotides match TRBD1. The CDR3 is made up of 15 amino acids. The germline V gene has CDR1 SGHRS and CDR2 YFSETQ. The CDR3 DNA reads TGCGTCAGCAGCTTGGAGACAGGGTTTGGGTACGAGCAGTACTTC. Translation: CVSSLETGFGYEQYF.

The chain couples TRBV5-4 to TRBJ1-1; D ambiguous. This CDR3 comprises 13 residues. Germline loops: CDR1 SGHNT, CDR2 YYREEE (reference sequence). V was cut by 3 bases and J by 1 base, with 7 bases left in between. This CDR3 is CASSYPQNTEAFF. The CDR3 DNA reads TGTGCCAGCAGCTACCCACAGAACACTGAAGCTTTCTTT.

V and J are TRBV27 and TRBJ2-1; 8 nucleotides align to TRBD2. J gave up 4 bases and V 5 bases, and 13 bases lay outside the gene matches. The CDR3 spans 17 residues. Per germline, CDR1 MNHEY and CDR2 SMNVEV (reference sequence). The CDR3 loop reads CASSRDYERGYYNEQFF. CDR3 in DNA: TGTGCCAGCAGTCGCGACTACGAGCGGGGGTATTACAATGAGCAGTTCTTC.

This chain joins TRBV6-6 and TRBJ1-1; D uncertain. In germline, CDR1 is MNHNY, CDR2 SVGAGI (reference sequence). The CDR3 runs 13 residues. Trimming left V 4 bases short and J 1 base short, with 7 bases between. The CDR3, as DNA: TGTGCCAGCAGTTTGGAGGCGAACACTGAAGCTTTCTTT. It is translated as CASSLEANTEAFF.